The next 27 T cell receptor beta chains were all read from a single sample in a study of PD-1 blockade in classical Hodgkin lymphoma. Sequenced by immunoSEQ multiplex PCR; TCRdb stores in-frame clones only, minus some. The sample includes 50,000 or so clones, over 60% of them seen just once. Exposure to brentuximab vedotin varied, and each patient had relapsed following autologous stem cell transplantation. This specimen consisted of peripheral blood mononuclear cells (PBMCs), obtained before the second cycle of nivolumab. These receptors all come from a human donor with classical Hodgkin lymphoma.

The count of this clone is one. This rearrangement joins TRBV10-3 to TRBJ2-1; tentatively, D is TRBD2 (5 bases). V was pared by 7 bases and J by 3 bases, with 10 bases between. Germline-derived CDR1 and CDR2 are ENHRY and SYGVKD. The CDR3 sequence is 13 residues long. Here the CDR3 reads CAITLSVYNEQFF. CDR3 bases: TGTGCCATCACCCTTAGCGTCTACAATGAGCAGTTCTTC.

The chain is built from TRBV7-9 and TRBJ2-1, with D maybe TRBD2 (5 bases). CDR3 length: 15 residues. The V and J ends lost 0 bases and 7 bases respectively, with 13 bases between them. CDR1 is SEHNR, CDR2 FQNEAQ, per germline (reference sequence). The CDR3 protein is CASSLAPSLLNEQFF. CDR3 DNA sequence: TGTGCCAGCAGCTTAGCCCCTAGCTTGTTGAATGAGCAGTTCTTC.

This clone was recorded once. The chain couples TRBV5-1 to TRBJ2-7; 7 bases map to TRBD1. Trimming at V came to 4 bases and at J to 3 bases, leaving 7 bases not matched to a gene. Looked up from germline, CDR1 is SGHRS and CDR2 is YFSETQ. The CDR3 runs to 14 residues. The DNA of the CDR3 is TGCGCCAGCAGCCCCCGGGACAGACGCTACGAGCAGTACTTC. It translates to CASSPRDRRYEQYF.

Concerning this clone itself: The DNA is omitted, as the CDR3 cannot be located on it reliably, and the CDR3 follows TCRdb's listing. The chain couples TRBV6-4 to TRBJ1-1. In germline, CDR1 is MRHNA, CDR2 SNTAGT. 14 amino acids form the CDR3, both terminal residues included. CDR3 residues: CASSTSVWTGEAFF.

This clone appeared a single time. This chain links TRBV5-1 with TRBJ2-5; D unresolved. Germline CDR1 SGHRS, CDR2 YFSETQ. The CDR3 has 14 amino acids. With 4 bases removed from V and 0 bases from J, the gap between germline ends came to 10 bases. DNA of the CDR3: TGCGCCAGCAGCCAACGGACGGACCAAGAGACCCAGTACTTC. Protein product: CASSQRTDQETQYF.

The chain joins TRBV7-3 to TRBJ2-7, with 11 bases lining up with TRBD2. The CDR3 has 13 amino acids. Trimming removed 5 bases from V and 6 bases from J; junction bases left unmatched: 3. CDR1 and CDR2 (germline): SGHTA, FQGTGA. The CDR3 here is CASSPGTSGEQYF. As DNA, the CDR3 is TGTGCCAGCAGCCCGGGGACTAGCGGCGAGCAGTACTTC.

V and J are TRBV6-1 and TRBJ1-2; 8 nucleotides match TRBD1. The CDR3 has 14 residues. The V segment lost 7 bases and the J segment 8 bases; nucleotides outside the gene matches: 12. Germline CDR1 MNHNS, CDR2 SASEGT. This CDR3 is CASTAVDRVGGYTF. Written as DNA, the CDR3 is TGTGCCAGCACTGCCGTGGACAGGGTCGGAGGCTACACCTTC.

This clone was detected a few times. The rearrangement joins TRBV18 to TRBJ1-1, with D perhaps TRBD1 (5 bases). Germline CDR1 KGHSH, CDR2 LQKENI. Trimming took 0 bases from V and 0 from J, leaving 11 bases between them. This CDR3 has 16 amino acids. The CDR3 bases are TGTGCCAGCTCACCACCGAACACAGGCATGAACACTGAAGCTTTCTTT. Residues: CASSPPNTGMNTEAFF.

This chain uses TRBV6-5 with TRBJ2-7; TRBD2 is a possible D gene (6 bases). This CDR3 contains 14 residues. CDR1 and CDR2 (germline): MNHEY, SVGAGI. Trimming left V 6 bases short and J 2 bases short, with 14 bases between. This CDR3 reads CASSSGTSAYEQYF. In nucleotides, the CDR3 is TGTGCCAGCAGCTCCGGGACTTCCGCCTACGAGCAGTACTTC.

This clone appeared a few times. The rearrangement joins TRBV6-5 to TRBJ1-1; no reliable D call. Per the germline V gene, CDR1 is MNHEY and CDR2 is SVGAGI. The CDR3 has 15 residues. V was trimmed by 7 bases and J by 4 bases, leaving 19 bases between them. The CDR3, as DNA: TGTGCCAGCAATCCCCTGAGTGAAGGGCGCACTGAAGCTTTCTTT. This gives the protein CASNPLSEGRTEAFF.

J is TRBJ1-1 and V is TRBV19, with 7 positions matching TRBD1. With V trimmed by 4 bases and J by 0 bases, 5 bases remained unmatched. Germline lookup yields CDR1 LNHDA and CDR2 SQIVND (reference sequence). The CDR3 has 15 amino acids. CDR3 DNA: TGTGCCAGTAGTAAGTCAGGGGGAATGAACACTGAAGCTTTCTTT. This gives the protein CASSKSGGMNTEAFF.

The rearrangement uses TRBV19 and TRBJ2-4; 9 bases line up with TRBD2. From germline, CDR1 is LNHDA and CDR2 SQIVND (reference sequence). The CDR3 covers 15 residues. Unmatched junction bases numbered 1, after V lost 4 bases and J lost 0 bases. The CDR3 sequence: CASSTSGVAKNIQYF. The CDR3 DNA sequence: TGTGCCAGTAGTACTAGCGGGGTAGCCAAAAACATTCAGTACTTC. The variable domain in full, with the rest retrieved from reference TRBV19 and TRBJ2-4, is DGGITQSPKYLFRKEGQNVTLSCEQNLNHDAMYWYRQDPGQGLRLIYYSQIVNDFQKGDIAEGYSVSREKKESFPLTVTSAQKNPTAFYLCASSTSGVAKNIQYFGAGTRLSVL.

This clone was detected many times. V usage is TRBV10-3 and J usage is TRBJ1-1; perhaps TRBD1 as D (5 bases). The length of the CDR3 is 14 residues. CDR1 ENHRY and CDR2 SYGVKD come from the germline V gene. With 3 bases removed from V and 4 bases from J, the gap between germline ends came to 12 bases. CDR3 loop: CAISEKGSATEAFF. In DNA, the CDR3 is TGTGCCATCAGTGAAAAGGGGTCCGCCACTGAAGCTTTCTTT.

This clone was counted only a few times. The sample holds other DNA sequences that translate to the same CDR3. CDR3 region: CASSTPGSNQPQHF. In nucleotides, the CDR3 is TGTGCCAGCAGCACCCCGGGCTCCAATCAGCCCCAGCATTTT. This sequence joins TRBV5-5 and TRBJ1-5; D is undetermined. This CDR3 spans 14 amino acids. Trimming took 4 bases from V and 3 from J, leaving 11 bases between them. Germline values: CDR1 SGHKS, CDR2 YYEKEE (reference sequence).

This clone turned up a few times. This chain joins TRBV7-9 and TRBJ1-5, with a tentative D call TRBD1 (6 bases). Germline V gene sequence: CDR1 SEHNR, CDR2 FQNEAQ (reference sequence). The CDR3 consists of 14 residues. V lost 3 bases and J 4 bases, leaving 10 bases between the germline ends. The CDR3 DNA sequence: TGTGCCAGCAGCTTCGGACAGCTAAATCAGCCCCAGCATTTT. Translating it yields CASSFGQLNQPQHF.

V usage is TRBV14 and J usage is TRBJ1-2; no reliable D call. CDR1 is SGHDN and CDR2 is FVKESK in the germline V gene. Trimming took off 4 bases at V and 3 bases at J, with 15 bases between the two ends. The CDR3 sequence is 15 residues long. This CDR3 is CASSLIGPGDYGYTF. Written as DNA, the CDR3 is TGTGCCAGCAGCCTTATCGGACCCGGCGACTATGGCTACACCTTC. The complete variable domain, with remaining parts taken from reference TRBV14 and TRBJ1-2, reads EAGVTQFPSHSVIEKGQTVTLRCDPISGHDNLYWYRRVMGKEIKFLLHFVKESKQDESGMPNNRFLAERTGGTYSTLKVQPAELEDSGVYFCASSLIGPGDYGYTFGSGTRLTVV.

The chain has TRBV6-6 and TRBJ2-7; weak D call: TRBD1 (6 bases). Germline V CDR1 and CDR2: MNHNY, SVGAGI (reference sequence). The CDR3 sequence is 13 residues long. Deletions cut 8 bases from V and 2 bases from J, with 13 bases between. CDR3 sequence (DNA): TGTGCCAGCGCTCACAGGGTGACCTACGAGCAGTACTTC. The encoded protein is CASAHRVTYEQYF.

The CDR3 DNA sequence: TGTGCCAGCAGTACCCAATGGGACATTAGGGGCAATCAGCCCCAGCATTTT. It is translated as CASSTQWDIRGNQPQHF. This chain links TRBV27 with TRBJ1-5; D might be TRBD1 (6 bases). Trimming took 5 bases from V and 2 from J, leaving 19 bases between them. Germline lookup yields CDR1 MNHEY and CDR2 SMNVEV (reference sequence). This CDR3 contains 17 residues.

The chain recombines TRBV28 with TRBJ1-2; tentatively, D is TRBD1 (5 bases). CDR3 size: 14 residues. Germline V gene lookup returns CDR1 MDHEN and CDR2 SYDVKM. Deletions cut 6 bases from V and 3 bases from J, with 14 bases between. CDR3 amino acids: CASSWVPGHYGYTF. The CDR3 region has the DNA TGTGCCAGCAGCTGGGTCCCGGGACACTATGGCTACACCTTC.

The chain couples TRBV7-2 to TRBJ1-4, with 7 bases aligning to TRBD1. From germline, CDR1 is SGHTA and CDR2 FQGNSA. The CDR3 consists of 16 residues. J was trimmed by 3 bases and V by 4 bases; bases with no gene match: 8. CDR3 DNA sequence: TGTGCCAGCAGCTCATCAAGGACAGGTCCTAATGAAAAACTGTTTTTT. Encoded protein: CASSSSRTGPNEKLFF. The full variable domain, its missing parts supplied by reference TRBV7-2 and TRBJ1-4, is GAGVSQSPSNKVTEKGKDVELRCDPISGHTALYWYRQSLGQGLEFLIYFQGNSAPDKSGLPSDRFSAERTGGSVSTLTIQRTQQEDSAVYLCASSSSRTGPNEKLFFGSGTQLSVL.

The chain couples TRBV28 to TRBJ1-1; D is undetermined. Germline values: CDR1 MDHEN, CDR2 SYDVKM. CDR3 size: 15 residues. V was clipped by 6 bases and J by 2 bases, with 16 bases between them. The CDR3 is CASSPRWRLNTEAFF. The CDR3 bases are TGTGCCAGCAGCCCTAGGTGGAGGTTAAACACTGAAGCTTTCTTT.

The chain combines TRBV28 with TRBJ2-7; D is unclear. V lost 4 bases and J lost 1, with 5 bases in between. The CDR3 is made up of 12 amino acids. Germline CDR1 reads MDHEN; CDR2 reads SYDVKM. CDR3 in amino acids: CASSSESYEQYF. Written as DNA, the CDR3 is TGTGCCAGCAGTTCCGAGTCCTACGAGCAGTACTTC.

This clone was seen more than once but under ten times. The genes are TRBV14 and TRBJ2-7; 8 bases are a match to TRBD1. V gave up 1 base and J gave up 0 bases; unmatched junction bases: 2. Per germline, CDR1 SGHDN and CDR2 FVKESK. The CDR3 runs to 15 residues. The CDR3 is CASSQGQGPSYEQYF. The CDR3 DNA reads as TGTGCCAGCAGCCAAGGACAGGGGCCCTCCTACGAGCAGTACTTC.

The rearrangement joins TRBV6-6 to TRBJ1-2; D not resolved. Between the trimmed V and J ends, which lost 0 bases and 4 bases, there was a span of 3 bases. This CDR3 region has 12 residues. The germline V gene has CDR1 MNHNY and CDR2 SVGAGI (reference sequence). CDR3 coding DNA: TGTGCCAGCAGTTACTCTGTCTATGGCTACACCTTC. Translation: CASSYSVYGYTF.

The chain uses TRBV6-5 and TRBJ2-7; tentatively, D is TRBD1 (6 bases). This CDR3 has 14 amino acids. Looked up from germline, CDR1 is MNHEY and CDR2 is SVGAGI. With 2 bases removed from V and 5 bases from J, the gap between germline ends came to 13 bases. CDR3 protein: CASSYLQGTHEQYF. CDR3 in DNA: TGTGCCAGCAGTTACCTCCAGGGGACCCACGAGCAGTACTTC.

This rearrangement joins TRBV7-2 to TRBJ2-5, with 8 bases fitting TRBD1. The CDR3 runs to 13 residues. Germline V gene sequence: CDR1 SGHTA, CDR2 FQGNSA. The ends lost 6 bases at V and 2 bases at J; junction bases unmatched: 2. DNA of the CDR3: TGTGCCAGCAGGGACAGGGTTCAAGAGACCCAGTACTTC. This codes for CASRDRVQETQYF.

This sequence joins TRBV18 and TRBJ2-7; D assignment may be TRBD1 or TRBD2 (5 bases each). Germline loops: CDR1 KGHSH, CDR2 LQKENI. CDR3 length equals 15 residues. With 8 bases removed from V and 5 bases from J, the gap between germline ends came to 22 bases. This chain's CDR3 is CASSRRGPSMDEQYF. CDR3 nucleotides: TGTGCCAGCAGCCGCCGGGGCCCCTCTATGGACGAGCAGTACTTC.